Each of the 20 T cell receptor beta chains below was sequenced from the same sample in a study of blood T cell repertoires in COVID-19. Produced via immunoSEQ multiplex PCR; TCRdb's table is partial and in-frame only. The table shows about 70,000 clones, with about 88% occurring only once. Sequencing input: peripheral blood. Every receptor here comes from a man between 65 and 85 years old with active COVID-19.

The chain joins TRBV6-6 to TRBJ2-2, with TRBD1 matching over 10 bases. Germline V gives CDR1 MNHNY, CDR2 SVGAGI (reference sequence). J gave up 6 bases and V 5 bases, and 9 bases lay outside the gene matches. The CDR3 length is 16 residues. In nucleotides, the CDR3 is TGTGCCAGCAGTCCCCAGAGGGACAGGGGCCCCGGGGAGCTGTTTTTT. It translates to CASSPQRDRGPGELFF.

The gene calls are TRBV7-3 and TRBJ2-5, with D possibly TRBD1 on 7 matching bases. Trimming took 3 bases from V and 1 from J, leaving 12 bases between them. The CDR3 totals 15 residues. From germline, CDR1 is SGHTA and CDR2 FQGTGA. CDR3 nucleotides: TGTGCCAGCAGCTTCCAGGGGGGCCGCCAAGAGACCCAGTACTTC. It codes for CASSFQGGRQETQYF. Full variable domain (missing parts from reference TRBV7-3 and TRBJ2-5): GAGVSQTPSNKVTEKGKYVELRCDPISGHTALYWYRQSLGQGPEFLIYFQGTGAADDSGLPNDRFFAVRPEGSVSTLKIQRTERGDSAVYLCASSFQGGRQETQYFGPGTRLLVL.

In DNA form, the CDR3 reads TGCGCCAGCAGCTCCGATATGGTGGGAGCCACGGTCGGGGAGCTGTTTTTT. Translating it yields CASSSDMVGATVGELFF. This chain uses TRBV5-1 with TRBJ2-2; perhaps TRBD2 as D (5 bases). The V and J ends lost 3 bases and 7 bases respectively, with 22 bases between them. The CDR3 extends over 17 amino acids. Germline loops: CDR1 SGHRS, CDR2 YFSETQ.

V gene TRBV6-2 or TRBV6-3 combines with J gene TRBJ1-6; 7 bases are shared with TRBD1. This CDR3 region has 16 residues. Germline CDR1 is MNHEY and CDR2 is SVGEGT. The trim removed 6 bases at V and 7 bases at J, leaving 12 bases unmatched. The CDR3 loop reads CASSHRVGGQNSPLHF. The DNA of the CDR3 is TGTGCCAGCAGCCACCGGGTTGGGGGACAGAATTCACCCCTCCACTTT.

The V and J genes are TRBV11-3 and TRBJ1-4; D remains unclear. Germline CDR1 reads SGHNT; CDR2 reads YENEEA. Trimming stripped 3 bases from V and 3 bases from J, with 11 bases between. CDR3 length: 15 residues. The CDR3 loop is CASSLRPLANEKLFF. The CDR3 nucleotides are TGTGCCAGCAGCTTGAGGCCACTTGCTAATGAAAAACTGTTTTTT. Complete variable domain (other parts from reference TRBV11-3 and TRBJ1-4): EAGVVQSPRYKIIEKKQPVAFWCNPISGHNTLYWYLQNLGQGPELLIRYENEEAVDDSQLPKDRFSAERLKGVDSTLKIQPAELGDSAVYLCASSLRPLANEKLFFGSGTQLSVL.

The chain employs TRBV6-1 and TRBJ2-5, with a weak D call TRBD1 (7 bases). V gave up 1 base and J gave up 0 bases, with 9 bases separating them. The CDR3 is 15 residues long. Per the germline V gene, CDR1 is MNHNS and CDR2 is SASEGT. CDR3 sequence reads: CASSEGGTDQETQYF. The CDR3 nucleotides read TGTGCCAGCAGTGAAGGCGGGACAGACCAAGAGACCCAGTACTTC.

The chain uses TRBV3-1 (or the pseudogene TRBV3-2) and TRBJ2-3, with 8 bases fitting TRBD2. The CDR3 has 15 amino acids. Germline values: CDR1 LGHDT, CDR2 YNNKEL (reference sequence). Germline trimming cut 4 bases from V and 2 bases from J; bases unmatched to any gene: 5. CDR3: CASSLRLATTDTQYF. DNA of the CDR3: TGTGCCAGCAGCCTGCGACTAGCGACCACAGATACGCAGTATTTT.

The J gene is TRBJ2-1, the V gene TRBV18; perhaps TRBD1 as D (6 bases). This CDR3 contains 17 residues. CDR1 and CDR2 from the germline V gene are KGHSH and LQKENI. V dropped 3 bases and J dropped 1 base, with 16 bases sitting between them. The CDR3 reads CASSPPTGKGSYNEQFF. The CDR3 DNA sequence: TGTGCCAGCTCACCGCCCACAGGGAAGGGATCCTACAATGAGCAGTTCTTC.

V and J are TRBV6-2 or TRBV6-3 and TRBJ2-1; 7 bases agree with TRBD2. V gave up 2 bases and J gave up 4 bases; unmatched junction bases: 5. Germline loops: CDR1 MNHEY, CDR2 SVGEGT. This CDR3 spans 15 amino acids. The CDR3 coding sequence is TGTGCCAGCAGTTACGGGTGGGAGGGGTACAATGAGCAGTTCTTC. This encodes CASSYGWEGYNEQFF.

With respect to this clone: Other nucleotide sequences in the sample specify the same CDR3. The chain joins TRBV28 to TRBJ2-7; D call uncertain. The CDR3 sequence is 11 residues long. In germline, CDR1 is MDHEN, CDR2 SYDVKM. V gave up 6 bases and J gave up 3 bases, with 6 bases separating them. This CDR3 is CASRSNYEQYF. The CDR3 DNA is TGTGCCAGCAGGTCAAACTACGAGCAGTACTTC.

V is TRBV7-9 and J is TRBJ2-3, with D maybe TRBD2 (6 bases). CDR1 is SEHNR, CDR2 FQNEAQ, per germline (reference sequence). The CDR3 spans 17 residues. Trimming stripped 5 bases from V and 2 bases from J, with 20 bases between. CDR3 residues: CASSPRLGREPTDTQYF. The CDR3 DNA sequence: TGTGCCAGCAGCCCCCGCCTGGGGCGGGAACCCACAGATACGCAGTATTTT.

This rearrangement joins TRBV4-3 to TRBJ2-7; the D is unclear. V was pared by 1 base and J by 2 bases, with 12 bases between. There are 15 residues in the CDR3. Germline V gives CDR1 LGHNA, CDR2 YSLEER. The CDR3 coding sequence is TGCGCCAGCAGCCAAGGAGCAGCGCAAACCTACGAGCAGTACTTC. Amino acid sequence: CASSQGAAQTYEQYF.

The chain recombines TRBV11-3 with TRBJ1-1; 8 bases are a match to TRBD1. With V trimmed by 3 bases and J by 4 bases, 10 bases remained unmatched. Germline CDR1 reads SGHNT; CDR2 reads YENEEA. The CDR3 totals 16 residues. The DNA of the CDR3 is TGTGCCAGCAGCTTCCGGCAGGGGGCGCGGGGCACTGAAGCTTTCTTT. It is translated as CASSFRQGARGTEAFF.

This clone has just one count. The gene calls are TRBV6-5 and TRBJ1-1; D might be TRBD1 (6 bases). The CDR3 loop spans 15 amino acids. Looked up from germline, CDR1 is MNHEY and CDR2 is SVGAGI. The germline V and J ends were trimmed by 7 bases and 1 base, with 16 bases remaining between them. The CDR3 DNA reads TGTGCCAGCACCGAGGGGGGGTTTGGGAACACTGAAGCTTTCTTT. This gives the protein CASTEGGFGNTEAFF.

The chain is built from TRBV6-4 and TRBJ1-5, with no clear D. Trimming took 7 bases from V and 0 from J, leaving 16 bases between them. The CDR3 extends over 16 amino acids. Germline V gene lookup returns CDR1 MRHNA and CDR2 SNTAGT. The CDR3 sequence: CASTQATEGSNQPQHF. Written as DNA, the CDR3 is TGTGCCAGCACCCAAGCTACCGAGGGTAGCAATCAGCCCCAGCATTTT.

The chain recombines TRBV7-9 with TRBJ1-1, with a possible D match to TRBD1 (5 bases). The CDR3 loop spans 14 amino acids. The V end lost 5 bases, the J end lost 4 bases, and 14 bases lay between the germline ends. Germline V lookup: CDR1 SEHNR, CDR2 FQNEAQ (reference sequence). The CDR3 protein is CASSRGPGGTEAFF. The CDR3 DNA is TGTGCCAGCAGCCGCGGGCCGGGGGGCACTGAAGCTTTCTTT.

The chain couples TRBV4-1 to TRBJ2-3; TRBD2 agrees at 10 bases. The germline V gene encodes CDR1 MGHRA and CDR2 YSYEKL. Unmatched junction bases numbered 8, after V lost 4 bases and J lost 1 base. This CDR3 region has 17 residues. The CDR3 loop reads CASSPVGLAGGTDTQYF. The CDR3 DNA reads TGCGCCAGCAGCCCCGTGGGGCTAGCGGGAGGCACAGATACGCAGTATTTT.

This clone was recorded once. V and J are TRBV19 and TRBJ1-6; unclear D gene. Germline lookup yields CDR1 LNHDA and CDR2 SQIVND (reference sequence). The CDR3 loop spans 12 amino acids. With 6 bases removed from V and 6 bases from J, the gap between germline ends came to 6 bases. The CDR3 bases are TGTGCCAGTAGGCGCTTTAATTCACCCCTCCACTTT. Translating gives CASRRFNSPLHF.

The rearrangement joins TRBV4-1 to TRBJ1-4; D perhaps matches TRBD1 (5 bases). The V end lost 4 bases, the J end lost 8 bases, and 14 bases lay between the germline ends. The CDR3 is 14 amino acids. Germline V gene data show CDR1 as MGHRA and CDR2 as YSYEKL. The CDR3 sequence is CASSRGPIGEKLFF. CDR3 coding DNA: TGCGCCAGCAGCCGGGGCCCCATCGGAGAAAAACTGTTTTTT.

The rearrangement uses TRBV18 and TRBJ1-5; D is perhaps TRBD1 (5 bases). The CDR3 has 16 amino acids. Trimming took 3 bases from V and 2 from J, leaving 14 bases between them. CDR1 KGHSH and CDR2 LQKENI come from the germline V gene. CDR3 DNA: TGTGCCAGCTCACCTCCGGGGGGGGTCGGCAATCAGCCCCAGCATTTT. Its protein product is CASSPPGGVGNQPQHF.